This record covers a single T cell receptor beta chain. Its cognate antigen is unknown. Germline CDR1 LNHDA, CDR2 SQIVND (reference sequence). The V segment lost 8 bases and the J segment 6 bases; nucleotides outside the gene matches: 11. This CDR3 spans 15 amino acids. Here immunoSEQ multiplex PCR was the method, and the copy in TCRdb shows in-frame clones only, minus some. Counted here are some 10,000 clones, roughly half occurring once; the ten biggest clones make up approximately 4.5%. These data originate in a study of T cells in localized non-small cell lung cancer. Points from the study as a whole: Adjacent lung held a median roughly 56 of the top 100 tumor clones. Higher blood T cell density tracked longer overall survival.

V and J are TRBV19 and TRBJ1-5; 9 nucleotides line up with TRBD1. This TCR derives from a woman aged 35 to 75 with stage II squamous cell lung carcinoma. The material was lymph node tissue, obtained before any cancer treatment. CDR3: CASAAPGTGRQPQHF. CDR3 bases: TGTGCCAGTGCGGCCCCCGGGACAGGGCGTCAGCCCCAGCATTTT.